The present T cell receptor (beta chain) was sequenced within a study of cytomegalovirus exposure and HLA in healthy donors. Overall study findings and caveats: A prior analysis recorded that most TCR beta V segments were productive about 87% or about 30% of the time. A later analysis revealed that TCR association rates differed between HLA loci, peaking at DRB1 and bottoming out at HLA-C. Indistinguishable V segments, including TRBV6-2 and TRBV6-3, were excluded. After further analysis at a later stage, around 17,000 TCR beta sequences were associated with HLA alleles at 0.05 false discovery rate.

This CDR3 has 13 amino acids. Germline V gene sequence: CDR1 SGHTA, CDR2 FQGTGA. The PCR made use of 60 Vbeta and 13 Jbeta primers. Sequencing was performed with immunoSEQ multiplex PCR; in TCRdb, only in-frame clones are kept and a portion is missing. The sample has about 130,000 clones, over 75% seen once. As to this clone: Its antigen remains unknown. An end of the junction does not agree with germline; a read error may underlie this.

This receptor was identified in a woman in her forties in good health and CMV-seropositive. The rearrangement uses TRBV7-3 and TRBJ2-2; D is uncertain. What was sequenced was PBMCs. CDR3 amino acids: CASTLGSGGELFF. Written as DNA, the CDR3 is TGTGCCAGCACCTTAGGATCGGGCGGGGAGCTGTTTTTT. The full variable domain, its missing parts supplied by reference TRBV7-3 and TRBJ2-2, is GAGVSQTPSNKVTEKGKYVELRCDPISGHTALYWYRQSLGQGPEFLIYFQGTGAADDSGLPNDRFFAVRPEGSVSTLKIQRTERGDSAVYLCASTLGSGGELFFGEGSRLTVL.